This T cell receptor (beta chain) came from a study of cytomegalovirus exposure and HLA in healthy donors (dated by TCRdb to 2016 to 2017). Context from the whole study: The approximately 710 repertoires of the first cohort and the 120 or so validation repertoires were produced on the same platform, according to a later analysis. The study aimed to test whether cataloging public T cell receptors could reveal signatures of past pathogen exposure. To predict cytomegalovirus infection status, the study brought together high-throughput TCR immunosequencing, statistical association of individual TCRs with disease status, and machine learning. Besides the first cohort of hundreds of subjects, a separate validation cohort made up of about 120 different subjects was used. General conclusions and limits of the study: Cytomegalovirus status was reported to be diagnosed by the classifier with high specificity and sensitivity in both the original and validation cohorts. The validation cohort had no HLA typing available for a later analysis, so co-occurrence within that cohort was assessed over all 130 or so repertoires. Of the cluster scores, roughly 95% were above 0 in a later analysis, which found that TCRs clustered in the first cohort also tended to co-occur in the roughly 130 validation repertoires. Three of the identified cytomegalovirus-associated TCR beta chains were confirmed in vitro to be specific for cytomegalovirus antigens. While some public TCRs were present in many individuals, most TCR sequences turned up only very rarely across donors. The authors suggested that the approach could potentially be generalized to other disease states and immunological phenotypes. The study listed 164 TCR beta chains as associated with cytomegalovirus.

In the case of this clone: The specificity of this receptor is unknown. The record has no base qualities; no much larger clone is one base away.

Donors formed part of the validation cohort, which comprised over a hundred subjects and was distinct from the first cohort of under 800 subjects. The library was produced with the immunoSEQ multiplex PCR assay. Per the authors' processing: A statistical classification framework was developed to diagnose cytomegalovirus status using the catalog of TCR beta chain sequences. TCRdb obtained this table from immuneACCESS and retained in-frame rearrangements with V and J assigned. These tables miss some clones; where compared with another copy, unresolved V genes account for less than half of the shortfall, and the remainder is unexplained. That table furnishes V, J and clone size, whereas the DNA furnished D and trimming. The sample contains 200,000 or so clones, roughly 80% of them found a single time. The ten largest clonotypes hold roughly 7.5% of the sample. V is trimmed back by 10 bases and J by 6 bases, and the junction contains 9 bases that no gene match accounts for. Taken from the germline V gene (reference sequence), the CDR1 and CDR2 loops are LNHDA and SQIVND. The CDR3 spans 13 residues, from the cysteine through the phenylalanine. The DNA shown is the 39-base CDR3, in frame from base 1.

Source material: PBMCs. The sequence was obtained from a man younger than 35 in good health and CMV-seropositive. Recombination connected TRBV19 to TRBJ2-3; TRBD2 matches 8 bases in the middle. The CDR3 reads CATGGAGVDTQYF. Here is the DNA: TGTGCCACCGGGGGGGCGGGAGTGGATACGCAGTATTTT.